A single sample is the source of the 30 T cell receptor beta chains below, sequenced in a study of T cells in Graves' hyperthyroidism and ophthalmopathy. TCR beta CDR3 region amplification was performed from RNA transcripts. The primer set for the first-round RT-PCR of the TCR CDR3 was HTBI. TCRdb redid the calling of the multiplex PCR reads with MiXCR, one entry per CDR3 protein. The table has fewer than 450,000 distinct CDR3 sequences, about 14% seen once; the top ten hold around 27%. The source material was blood. The receptor source for this set is a man over 45 with Graves' ophthalmopathy.

The chain joins TRBV6-1 to TRBJ2-6, with D possibly matching TRBD2 (6 bases). Germline CDR1 reads MNHNS; CDR2 reads SASEGT. Trimming removed 2 bases from V and 0 bases from J, with 14 bases in between. The CDR3 spans 18 residues. For the CDR3, the DNA is TGTGCCAGCAGTGAATGGAGGGGCCTTGGCTCTGGGGCCAACGTCCTGACTTTC. Translation: CASSEWRGLGSGANVLTF.

This clonotype has just a few counts. V usage is TRBV4-1 and J usage is TRBJ2-1; the match to TRBD2 covers 8 bases. This CDR3 is built from 16 residues. Unmatched junction bases numbered 5, after V lost 0 bases and J lost 4 bases. From germline, CDR1 is MGHRA and CDR2 YSYEKL. The CDR3 region is CASSQDLGLAYNEQFF. CDR3 nucleotide sequence: TGCGCCAGCAGCCAAGATCTCGGACTAGCATACAATGAGCAGTTCTTC.

This clonotype was detected ten times or more. CDR3 sequence reads: CASSFGTLPNYEQYF. The CDR3 nucleotides read TGTGCCAGCAGCTTCGGGACTCTTCCTAATTACGAGCAGTACTTC. The chain has TRBV7-2 and TRBJ2-7, with D possibly being TRBD2 (6 bases). Germline-derived CDR1 and CDR2 are SGHTA and FQGNSA. With 3 bases removed from V and 4 bases from J, the gap between germline ends came to 16 bases. This CDR3 comprises 15 residues. Full variable domain (rest looked up from reference TRBV7-2 and TRBJ2-7): GAGVSQSPSNKVTEKGKDVELRCDPISGHTALYWYRQSLGQGLEFLIYFQGNSAPDKSGLPSDRFSAERTGGSVSTLTIQRTQQEDSAVYLCASSFGTLPNYEQYFGPGTRLTVT.

This clonotype was seen repeatedly, ten times or more. CDR3 sequence reads: CASRIGATEAFF. As DNA, the CDR3 is TGTGCCAGTAGGATCGGGGCCACTGAAGCTTTCTTT. The chain is built from TRBV19 and TRBJ1-1, with D possibly being TRBD1 (5 bases). The V gene's germline CDR1 is LNHDA and CDR2 SQIVND (reference sequence). Trimming left V 6 bases short and J 4 bases short, with 9 bases between. CDR3 length equals 12 residues.

In its sample, this clonotype was seen many times. The rearrangement joins TRBV5-1 to TRBJ2-1; 10 nucleotides line up with TRBD2. CDR1 is SGHRS, CDR2 YFSETQ, per germline. With V trimmed by 4 bases and J by 9 bases, 13 bases remained unmatched. The CDR3 extends over 16 amino acids. In DNA form, the CDR3 reads TGCGCCAGCAGCCCCCTTCCTAGCGGGGGCGGGGTTGAGCAGTTCTTC. Its protein is CASSPLPSGGGVEQFF.

This clonotype has at least ten counts. The chain uses TRBV11-2 and TRBJ1-6, with TRBD1 as a possible D gene (5 bases). V lost 5 bases and J 8 bases, leaving 16 bases between the germline ends. This CDR3 contains 15 residues. Germline-derived CDR1 and CDR2 are SGHAT and FQNNGV. CDR3 sequence reads: CASSAMTVVDSPLHF. DNA of the CDR3: TGTGCCAGCAGCGCTATGACAGTTGTGGATTCACCCCTCCACTTT.

Comment on this clonotype: This may be a read error, as it is one base from a much larger clone. This chain uses TRBV24-1 with TRBJ2-5; 12 positions match TRBD2. This CDR3 has 16 amino acids. Germline CDR1 and CDR2: KGHDR and SFDVKD. The CDR3, as DNA: TGTGCCATCAGTGATGCTAGCGGGAGGGCCTCGGAGACCCAGTACTTC. Amino acids: CAISDASGRASETQYF.

This sequence joins TRBV19 and TRBJ2-3, with D perhaps TRBD1 (5 bases). Trimming cost V 5 bases and J 4 bases, with 10 bases left between them. CDR1 and CDR2 (germline): LNHDA, SQIVND (reference sequence). The CDR3 extends over 13 amino acids. CDR3 DNA: TGTGCCAGTAGTGCGCAGGGTTCAGATACGCAGTATTTT. Amino acid sequence: CASSAQGSDTQYF. Using reference TRBV19 and TRBJ2-3 for the parts outside the CDR3, the full variable domain is DGGITQSPKYLFRKEGQNVTLSCEQNLNHDAMYWYRQDPGQGLRLIYYSQIVNDFQKGDIAEGYSVSREKKESFPLTVTSAQKNPTAFYLCASSAQGSDTQYFGPGTRLTVL.

V and J are TRBV25-1 and TRBJ2-5; no reliable D call. Trimming left V 0 bases short and J 4 bases short, with 12 bases between. The length of the CDR3 is 15 residues. Looked up from germline, CDR1 is MGHDK and CDR2 is SYGVNS. The CDR3 loop is CASSEYERYRETQYF. CDR3 bases: TGTGCCAGCAGTGAATACGAGCGTTACCGAGAGACCCAGTACTTC.

The sample holds many counts of this clonotype. The CDR3 region is CASTMAGGYNEQFF. CDR3 in DNA: TGTGCCAGCACCATGGCGGGAGGCTACAATGAGCAGTTCTTC. The V and J genes are TRBV28 and TRBJ2-1, with 8 bases aligning to TRBD2. Germline lookup yields CDR1 MDHEN and CDR2 SYDVKM. J lost 3 bases, V lost 7 bases, and 5 bases had no gene match. The CDR3 loop spans 14 amino acids.

This clonotype was recorded at least ten times. V gene TRBV27 combines with J gene TRBJ2-5; a weak D match, TRBD1 (6 bases). The length of the CDR3 is 17 residues. Germline CDR1 MNHEY, CDR2 SMNVEV (reference sequence). Trimming removed 2 bases at V and 2 bases at J, with 18 bases between. The chain's CDR3 is CASSLTRKTGLQETQYF. For the CDR3, the DNA is TGTGCCAGCAGTTTAACCCGGAAAACAGGGCTGCAAGAGACCCAGTACTTC.

At least ten counts were recorded for this clonotype. V gene TRBV5-1 combines with J gene TRBJ2-1; the D is unclear. Germline loops: CDR1 SGHRS, CDR2 YFSETQ. The CDR3 is 11 amino acids. Between the trimmed V and J ends, which lost 4 bases and 7 bases, there was a span of 6 bases. CDR3 sequence (DNA): TGCGCCAGCAGCCTACAAAATGAGCAGTTCTTC. The encoded protein is CASSLQNEQFF.

J is TRBJ1-1 and V is TRBV7-3, with 7 bases lining up with TRBD1. This CDR3 comprises 13 residues. Germline-derived CDR1 and CDR2 are SGHTA and FQGTGA. V trimming: 1 base; J trimming: 6 bases; junction bases outside the gene matches: 2. The CDR3: CASSLKGAPEAFF. The DNA for the CDR3 is TGTGCCAGCAGCTTAAAGGGGGCCCCTGAAGCTTTCTTT. Full variable domain (remainder filled in from reference TRBV7-3 and TRBJ1-1): GAGVSQTPSNKVTEKGKYVELRCDPISGHTALYWYRQSLGQGPEFLIYFQGTGAADDSGLPNDRFFAVRPEGSVSTLKIQRTERGDSAVYLCASSLKGAPEAFFGQGTRLTVV.

Many counts were recorded for this clonotype. The rearrangement links TRBV11-3 to TRBJ1-3; D may be TRBD1 (6 bases). CDR3 size: 17 residues. Per the germline V gene, CDR1 is SGHNT and CDR2 is YENEEA. With 4 bases removed from V and 1 base from J, the gap between germline ends came to 17 bases. The CDR3 DNA is TGTGCCAGCAGCTCTCCAATACAGGGTATTTCTGGAAACACCATATATTTT. This codes for CASSSPIQGISGNTIYF. Full variable domain (remainder filled in from reference TRBV11-3 and TRBJ1-3): EAGVVQSPRYKIIEKKQPVAFWCNPISGHNTLYWYLQNLGQGPELLIRYENEEAVDDSQLPKDRFSAERLKGVDSTLKIQPAELGDSAVYLCASSSPIQGISGNTIYFGEGSWLTVV.

Ten or more counts support this clonotype. The chain carries TRBV24-1 and TRBJ2-5, with a tentative D call TRBD2 (5 bases). This CDR3 spans 13 amino acids. V lost 10 bases and J 5 bases, leaving 16 bases between the germline ends. Germline loops: CDR1 KGHDR, CDR2 SFDVKD. The chain's CDR3 is CATASDWRETQYF. The CDR3 DNA reads as TGTGCCACGGCGAGCGACTGGAGGGAGACCCAGTACTTC.

This clonotype was found many times. V is TRBV12-3 or TRBV12-4 and J is TRBJ2-3, with 7 bases identical to TRBD2. V lost 6 bases, J lost 10 bases, and 10 bases stayed unmatched. The CDR3 spans 13 residues. Here the CDR3 reads CASSVKGLAAQYF. CDR3 nucleotides: TGTGCCAGCAGCGTTAAGGGTCTAGCGGCGCAGTATTTT.

The chain links TRBV20-1 to TRBJ1-1; D remains ambiguous. In germline, CDR1 is DFQATT, CDR2 SNEGSKA (reference sequence). The CDR3 contains 13 residues. V gave up 6 bases and J gave up 4 bases, with 15 bases separating them. The CDR3: CSALFRVGTEAFF. In nucleotides, the CDR3 is TGCAGTGCGCTCTTTAGGGTTGGCACTGAAGCTTTCTTT.

For this clonotype: This sequence may be a read error, since a much larger clone differs from it by one base. The chain couples TRBV12-3 or TRBV12-4 to TRBJ2-7; 12 bases map to TRBD2. The CDR3 runs to 16 residues. Trimming removed 6 bases from V and 4 bases from J; junction bases left unmatched: 10. The DNA of the CDR3 is TGTGCCAGCAGCCCACGGACTAGCGGGGCTATATACGAGCAGTACTTC. This encodes CASSPRTSGAIYEQYF.

This clonotype came up many times. The rearrangement joins TRBV3-1 to TRBJ2-1, with TRBD2 matching 8 bases. After removal of 3 bases from V and 2 bases from J, the junction contained 6 bases not matched to a gene. Germline V CDR1 and CDR2: LGHDT, YNNKEL (reference sequence). This CDR3 is 16 amino acids long. CDR3: CASSQVGGRTYNEQFF. CDR3 sequence (DNA): TGTGCCAGCAGCCAGGTGGGCGGGAGGACCTACAATGAGCAGTTCTTC.

At least ten counts were recorded for this clonotype. J is TRBJ2-5 and V is TRBV20-1, with D maybe TRBD2 (6 bases). V lost 5 bases, J lost 2 bases, and 15 bases lay in between. This CDR3 spans 14 amino acids. Germline V gene lookup returns CDR1 DFQATT and CDR2 SNEGSKA (reference sequence). The CDR3 sequence is CSAGELAPQETQYF. The CDR3 DNA follows: TGCAGTGCTGGGGAACTAGCCCCTCAAGAGACCCAGTACTTC.

This clonotype showed up just a few times. An end of the junction does not agree with germline; a read error may underlie this. This sequence joins TRBV6-5 and TRBJ2-7, with TRBD2 as a possible D gene (5 bases). CDR3 length equals 14 residues. CDR1 and CDR2 from the germline V gene are MNHEY and SVGAGI. The CDR3 DNA follows: TGTGCCAGCAGTTACCCGGGGAGTGGTTACGACCAGTACTTC. Residues: CASSYPGSGYDQYF.

The table lists this clonotype with many counts. The CDR3 sequence is CATSGQLTGELFF. The CDR3 nucleotides read TGTGCCACCAGTGGCCAACTCACCGGGGAGCTGTTTTTT. V usage is TRBV24-1 and J usage is TRBJ2-2, with D unclear. The CDR3 sequence is 13 residues long. Germline V gives CDR1 KGHDR, CDR2 SFDVKD. Trimming took off 5 bases at V and 4 bases at J, with 7 bases between the two ends.

The genes are TRBV19 and TRBJ1-2, with 8 nucleotides matching TRBD1. The CDR3 consists of 13 residues. Looked up from germline, CDR1 is LNHDA and CDR2 is SQIVND (reference sequence). V lost 4 bases to trimming and J lost 6 bases; unmatched junction nucleotides: 4. CDR3 loop: CASSSRGRDGYTF. The CDR3 nucleotides are TGTGCCAGTAGTAGCAGGGGGCGGGATGGCTACACCTTC.

This clonotype has a count of ten or more. The genes are TRBV5-1 and TRBJ2-3; the match to TRBD1 covers 9 bases. Germline lookup yields CDR1 SGHRS and CDR2 YFSETQ. The V gene end was trimmed by 4 bases and the J gene end by 4 bases; junction bases not matched to a gene: 4. This CDR3 has 14 amino acids. The CDR3 coding sequence is TGCGCCAGCAGCCGGGACAGGGACTCAGATACGCAGTATTTT. It is translated as CASSRDRDSDTQYF.

With respect to this clonotype: It may be a read error: a sequence one base away is much more abundant. This chain joins TRBV28 and TRBJ2-2; 7 bases are shared with TRBD1. This CDR3 spans 16 amino acids. The germline gives CDR1 MDHEN, CDR2 SYDVKM. Trimming at V came to 5 bases and at J to 0 bases, leaving 6 bases not matched to a gene. The CDR3, as DNA: TGTGCCAGCAGTAGCAGGACAGGTGCGAACACCGGGGAGCTGTTTTTT. Translating gives CASSSRTGANTGELFF.

Ten or more counts support this clonotype. This chain uses TRBV28 with TRBJ2-3; 7 nucleotides agree with TRBD1. CDR3 length: 17 amino acids. Germline trimming cut 2 bases from V and 5 bases from J; bases unmatched to any gene: 13. Germline CDR1 is MDHEN and CDR2 is SYDVKM. Here the CDR3 DNA reads TGTGCCAGCAGTTTAGGGAAGACAGGGTTCGGGTTAGATACGCAGTATTTT. This translates into CASSLGKTGFGLDTQYF.

The rearrangement links TRBV6-2 or TRBV6-3 to TRBJ1-2; D unclear. V shed 11 bases and J shed 5 bases, with 15 bases lying between them. The CDR3 length is 12 residues. Germline V gene data show CDR1 as MNHEY and CDR2 as SVGEGT. The CDR3 sequence: CALTAQGYGYTF. CDR3 in DNA: TGTGCCCTCACGGCCCAAGGATATGGCTACACCTTC.

At least ten counts were recorded for this clonotype. The chain carries TRBV29-1 and TRBJ2-7; possibly TRBD1 for D (6 bases). The CDR3 length is 14 residues. V lost 7 bases to trimming and J lost 4 bases, with 20 bases between them. Per the germline V gene, CDR1 is SQVTM and CDR2 is ANQGSEA. The CDR3 DNA sequence: TGCAGCGCCTGGTCGAGCAGGGGCGATTACGAGCAGTACTTC. Protein: CSAWSSRGDYEQYF.

This clonotype was found many times. The chain recombines TRBV9 with TRBJ2-7, with 9 bases identical to TRBD1. The ends lost 3 bases at V and 2 bases at J; junction bases unmatched: 3. Per germline, CDR1 SGDLS and CDR2 YYNGEE. The CDR3 has 14 amino acids. The CDR3 spells CASSEDRGTYEQYF. The CDR3 coding sequence is TGTGCCAGCAGCGAGGACAGGGGCACCTACGAGCAGTACTTC.

This clonotype has a count of ten or more. As DNA, the CDR3 is TGCGCCAGCAGCCAAGAAGTGGGACTAGCGGGAGGTATTGGTGAGCAGTTCTTC. Amino acid sequence: CASSQEVGLAGGIGEQFF. The V call is TRBV4-1, the J call TRBJ2-1; 15 bases line up with TRBD2. The CDR3 has 18 residues. Unmatched junction bases numbered 9, after V lost 0 bases and J lost 9 bases. Germline CDR1 and CDR2: MGHRA and YSYEKL.